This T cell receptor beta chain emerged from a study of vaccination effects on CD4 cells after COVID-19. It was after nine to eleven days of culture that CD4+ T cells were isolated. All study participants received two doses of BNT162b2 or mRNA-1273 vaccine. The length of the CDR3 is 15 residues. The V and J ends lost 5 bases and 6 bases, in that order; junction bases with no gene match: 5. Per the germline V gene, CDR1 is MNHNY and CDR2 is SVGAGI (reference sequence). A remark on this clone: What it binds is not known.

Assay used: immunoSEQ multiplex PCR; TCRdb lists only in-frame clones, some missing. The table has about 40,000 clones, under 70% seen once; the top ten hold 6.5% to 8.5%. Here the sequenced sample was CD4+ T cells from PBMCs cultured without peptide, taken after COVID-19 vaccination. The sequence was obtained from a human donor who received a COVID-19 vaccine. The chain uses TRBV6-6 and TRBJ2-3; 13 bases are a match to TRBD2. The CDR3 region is CASSPGLAGSDTQYF. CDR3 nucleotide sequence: TGTGCCAGCAGTCCGGGACTAGCGGGGAGTGATACGCAGTATTTT.